The present entry profiles one T cell receptor beta chain with its context. The antigen is not known. TCRdb itself ran the RT-PCR reads through MiXCR, one entry per CDR3 protein. Of 450,000 to 550,000 distinct CDR3 sequences in the sample, about 25% are singletons; the top ten hold approximately 1.9%. The data derive from a study of response to subunit inactivated influenza vaccine. Findings and limits, study-wide: Authors suggested each seasonal flu vaccination may recruit only limited numbers of new T cells.

The source is a man aged 50-60 years who received an inactivated influenza vaccine. The sequencing here drew on CD4+ T cells sorted from PBMCs, taken more than 4 days after vaccination.

In nucleotides, the CDR3 is TGTGCCAGCAGGACAACGACGGAAAAACTGTTTTTT. Translated: CASRTTTEKLFF. The J gene is TRBJ1-4, the V gene TRBV12-3 or TRBV12-4; no clear D gene. The CDR3 sequence is 12 residues long. The V end was cut by 6 bases, the J end by 8 bases, with 10 bases between.